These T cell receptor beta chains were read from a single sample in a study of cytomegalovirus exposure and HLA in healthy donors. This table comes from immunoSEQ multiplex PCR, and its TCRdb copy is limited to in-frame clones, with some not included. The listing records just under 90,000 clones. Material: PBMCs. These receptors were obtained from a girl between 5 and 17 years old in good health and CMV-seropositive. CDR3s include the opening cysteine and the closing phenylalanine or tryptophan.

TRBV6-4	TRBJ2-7	CATHRRAYEQYF
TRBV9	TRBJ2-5	CASSATGIGQETQYF
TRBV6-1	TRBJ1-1	CASSREGDTEAFF
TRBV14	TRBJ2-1	CASSQEAVTNEQFF
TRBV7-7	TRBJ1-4	CASRFPRGPGRTNEKLFF
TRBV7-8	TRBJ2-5	CASSRTSGGKETQYF
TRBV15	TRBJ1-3	CATSPPGSSGNTIYF
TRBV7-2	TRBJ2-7	CASSLRRGSGTETYEQYF
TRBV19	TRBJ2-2	CASSIGPQDRAWLASGTGELFF
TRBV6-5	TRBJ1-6	CASSYSQGQGNSPLHF
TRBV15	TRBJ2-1	CATKGPGQGKDNEQFF
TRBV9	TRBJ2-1	CASSVADEAEQFF
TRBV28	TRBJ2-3	CASSFEQGTSTDTQYF
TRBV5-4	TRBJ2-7	CASSSGTGGIYEQYF
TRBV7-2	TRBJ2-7	CASSLVTGVNYEQYF
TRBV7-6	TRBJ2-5	CASSSPYREETQYF
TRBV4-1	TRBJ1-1	CASSQVETFNTEAFF
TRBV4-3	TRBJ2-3	CASSQDKGGLAGSTDTQYF
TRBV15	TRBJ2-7	CATSGVGEQGDEQYF
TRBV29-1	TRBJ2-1	CSAPLAKLNEQFF
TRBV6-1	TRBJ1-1	CASSERGTEAFF
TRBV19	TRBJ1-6	CASSIDQRRYNSPLHF
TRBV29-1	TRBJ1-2	CSVEGPQGADYGYTF
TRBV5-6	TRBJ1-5	CASSLGGGANQPQHF
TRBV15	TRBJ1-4	CATSRDGTGWDEKLFF
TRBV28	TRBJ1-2	CASRLGVYGYTF
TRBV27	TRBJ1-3	CASRTGDGNTIYF
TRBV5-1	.	CASSFGGGDYEQYF
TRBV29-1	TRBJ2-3	CSVVTDTQYF
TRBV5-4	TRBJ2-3	CASSLGGGLTDTQYF
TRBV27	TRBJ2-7	CASSSTGRPYEQYF
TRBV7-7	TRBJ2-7	CASSLAGTGEQYF
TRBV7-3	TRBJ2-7	CASSLGSGLSYEQYF
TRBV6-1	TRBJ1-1	CASREPPYEAFF
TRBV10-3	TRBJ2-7	CAITGLAGEQYF
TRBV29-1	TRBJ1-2	CSVTGGYGYTF
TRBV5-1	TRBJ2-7	CASSSDTGFSYEQYF
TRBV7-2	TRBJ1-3	CASSFSPPGQGWNTIYF
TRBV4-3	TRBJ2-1	CASSQDLSGIYNEQFF
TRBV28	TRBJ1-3	CASRTPQGGGSGNTIYF
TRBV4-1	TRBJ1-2	CASSQDADNYGYTF
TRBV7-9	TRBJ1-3	CASSLQQGSGNTIYF
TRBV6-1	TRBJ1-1	CASRTGLMNTEAFF
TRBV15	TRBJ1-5	CATSRDLPDNQPQHF
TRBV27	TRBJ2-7	CASSFGGSSYEQYF
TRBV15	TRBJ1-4	CATSRDQRAEGNNEKLFF
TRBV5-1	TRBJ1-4	CASSGTGSGEKLFF
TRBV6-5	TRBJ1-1	CASNTGVSSPEAFF
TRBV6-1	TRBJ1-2	CASSDVALGGYTF
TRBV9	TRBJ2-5	CASSDKGGVETQYF
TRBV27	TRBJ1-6	CASSTRGQGKSPLHF
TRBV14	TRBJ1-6	CASSQVPTGLGSPLHF
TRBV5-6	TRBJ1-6	CASSSYTGNSPLHF
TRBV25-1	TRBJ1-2	CASSSSVGGYTF
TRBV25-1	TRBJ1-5	CASSDGGSQPQHF
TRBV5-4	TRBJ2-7	CASSSGNSYEQYF
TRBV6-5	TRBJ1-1	CASSYLGVTEAFF
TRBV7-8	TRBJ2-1	CASSLEGSNEQFF